What follows are 12 T cell receptor beta chains derived from one specimen sequenced in a study of type 1 regulatory T cells. These receptors have no known antigen. MiXCR was run by TCRdb on the reads, yielding one entry per CDR3 protein. This sample has 14,000 to 15,000 distinct CDR3 sequences, with roughly 15% found just once. Source material: cultured T cells, either the whole culture or a sorted T cell fraction (not recorded which). The receptors derive from a human donor in good health.

Points on this clonotype: A much larger clonotype is one base distant, so this may be a read error. This sequence joins TRBV6-2 or TRBV6-3 and TRBJ1-2; TRBD1 aligns across 7 bases. The CDR3 has 14 residues. Germline CDR1 is MNHEY and CDR2 is SVGEGT. CDR3 in amino acids: CASSWDSGAIGHTF. CDR3 nucleotide sequence: TGTGCCAGCAGTTGGGACAGTGGGGCTATTGGCCACACCTTC.

CDR3 residues: CASSEIGRLKANEQFF. DNA of the CDR3: TGTGCCAGCAGTGAAATCGGACGCCTCAAGGCCAATGAGCAGTTCTTC. The chain employs TRBV6-1 and TRBJ2-1; the D is unclear. The V gene's germline CDR1 is MNHNS and CDR2 SASEGT. The V gene lost 2 bases and the J gene lost 6 bases, with 17 bases spanning the gap. The CDR3 totals 16 residues.

This clonotype is judged medium-sized. The chain employs TRBV18 and TRBJ2-3; 11 positions agree with TRBD1. CDR3 length: 15 residues. CDR1 KGHSH and CDR2 LQKENI come from the germline V gene. V lost 5 bases to trimming and J lost 4 bases; unmatched junction nucleotides: 5. The CDR3 DNA follows: TGTGCCAGCTCAGGACAGGGGGCGATTTCAGATACGCAGTATTTT. It yields the protein CASSGQGAISDTQYF.

This clonotype came up a few times. The chain couples TRBV7-2 to TRBJ2-3, with 8 bases matching TRBD2. Germline CDR1 reads SGHTA; CDR2 reads FQGNSA. The CDR3 is 15 amino acids. Germline trimming cut 1 base from V and 5 bases from J; bases unmatched to any gene: 5. CDR3 loop: CASSLVSGTVDTQYF. CDR3 sequence (DNA): TGTGCCAGCAGCTTAGTTAGCGGGACGGTAGATACGCAGTATTTT.

Note on this clonotype: Since a much larger clone is just one base distant, this may be a read error. The V and J genes are TRBV5-1 and TRBJ2-3; D not certain. CDR3 length: 15 residues. The V gene's germline CDR1 is SGHRS and CDR2 YFSETQ. The DNA for the CDR3 is TGCGCCAGCAGCTTGGGGCTAGACGGCACAGATGCGCAGTATTTT. Translation gives CASSLGLDGTDAQYF.

This clonotype has ten or more counts. V and J are TRBV20-1 and TRBJ2-7, with D unclear. Germline assignment: CDR1 DFQATT and CDR2 SNEGSKA (reference sequence). The CDR3 totals 12 residues. Trimming left V 3 bases short and J 1 base short, with 7 bases between. The DNA of the CDR3 is TGCAGTGCTAGTTGGGCGTCCTACGAGCAGTACTTC. Protein sequence: CSASWASYEQYF.

The chain is built from TRBV6-5 and TRBJ1-2; D is perhaps TRBD1 (6 bases). V was shortened by 2 bases and J by 4 bases, with 20 bases between the two germline ends. CDR3 length equals 17 residues. Germline V gene lookup returns CDR1 MNHEY and CDR2 SVGAGI. The chain's CDR3 is CASSYTVGRGVSYGYTF. In DNA form, the CDR3 reads TGTGCCAGCAGTTACACGGTGGGCAGGGGAGTTTCCTATGGCTACACCTTC.

This clonotype was recorded at least ten times. The chain is built from TRBV29-1 and TRBJ2-3, with 9 positions matching TRBD1. The CDR3 runs 14 residues. CDR1 and CDR2 from the germline V gene are SQVTM and ANQGSEA. V shed 7 bases and J 7 bases; nucleotides not matched to a gene: 12. CDR3 sequence (DNA): TGCAGCGCGCGCCGTGGGACAGGGCCAAATACGCAGTATTTT. Encoded protein: CSARRGTGPNTQYF.

In the case of this clonotype: A read error may explain this, as a much larger clone is one base away. This chain links TRBV3-1 with TRBJ2-7, with D uncertain. Between the trimmed V and J ends, which lost 6 bases and 2 bases, there was a span of 14 bases. Germline V CDR1 and CDR2: LGHDT, YNNKEL (reference sequence). The CDR3 consists of 14 residues. The CDR3: CASRQRAVAYEQYF. The CDR3 DNA is TGTGCCAGCAGACAACGGGCAGTAGCCTACGAGCAGTACTTC.

This clonotype was observed many times. The rearrangement uses TRBV5-1 and TRBJ2-1, with 9 bases aligning to TRBD2. The CDR3 sequence is 14 residues long. Germline V gives CDR1 SGHRS, CDR2 YFSETQ. The junction had 0 bases not matched to a gene; V was cut back by 2 bases and J by 3 bases. The CDR3 reads CASSFSGSYNEQFF. Written as DNA, the CDR3 is TGCGCCAGCAGCTTTAGCGGGAGCTACAATGAGCAGTTCTTC.

This clonotype was observed many times. The J gene is TRBJ2-7, the V gene TRBV15, with 9 bases fitting TRBD2. V lost 1 base, J lost 2 bases, and 3 bases stayed unmatched. The CDR3 is 15 amino acids. CDR1 LNHNV and CDR2 YYDKDF come from the germline V gene (reference sequence). CDR3 amino acids: CATSRGLAETYEQYF. The DNA of the CDR3 is TGTGCCACCAGCAGAGGACTAGCGGAAACCTACGAGCAGTACTTC. The variable domain in full, completed from reference TRBV15 and TRBJ2-7, reads DAMVIQNPRYQVTQFGKPVTLSCSQTLNHNVMYWYQQKSSQAPKLLFHYYDKDFNNEADTPDNFQSRRPNTSFCFLDIRSPGLGDTAMYLCATSRGLAETYEQYFGPGTRLTVT.

This clonotype came up many times. The V and J genes are TRBV3-1 and TRBJ2-7; TRBD2 matches 13 bases. The V and J ends lost 4 bases and 4 bases, in that order; junction bases with no gene match: 4. In germline, CDR1 is LGHDT, CDR2 YNNKEL (reference sequence). The length of the CDR3 is 15 residues. The CDR3 DNA follows: TGTGCCAGCAGCCTCGGACTAGCGGGAGTATACGAGCAGTACTTC. Protein sequence: CASSLGLAGVYEQYF.